A selection of T cell receptor beta chains follows, all from one sample in a study of T cell responses to AZD1222 COVID-19 vaccine. Using immunoSEQ multiplex PCR, the repertoire was profiled, and TCRdb retains in-frame clones only, with some absent. The sample has around 200,000 clones, more than 75% seen once. Specimen: peripheral blood, collected on day 0 of AZD1222 vaccination. These receptors all come from an adult in good health. The CDR3 runs from the conserved cysteine through the conserved F or W. The D gene is left open where the match is weak. Where a row states a size, it is once, few, many or the class of an expanded clone; other rows omit it.

clone_size,d_call,v_call,j_call,cdr3_aa,cdr3_nt
-,-,TRBV6-1,TRBJ2-5,CASSEYPGTGETQYF,TGTGCCAGCAGTGAATATCCAGGGACGGGGGAGACCCAGTACTTC
-,-,TRBV27,TRBJ2-1,CASSLSPGTPYNEQFF,TGTGCCAGCAGTTTATCTCCCGGGACCCCCTACAATGAGCAGTTCTTC
-,-,TRBV11-2,TRBJ2-7,CASSLQGRNSYEQYF,TGTGCCAGCAGCTTACAGGGGCGTAACTCCTACGAGCAGTACTTC
-,TRBD2,TRBV7-2,TRBJ2-7,CASSLEASGSYEQYF,TGTGCCAGCAGCTTAGAGGCTAGCGGTTCCTACGAGCAGTACTTC
-,-,TRBV19,TRBJ1-2,CASSIARGGYTF,TGTGCCAGTAGTATAGCGCGAGGGGGCTACACCTTC
-,-,TRBV19,TRBJ2-7,CASSIGYEQYF,TGTGCCAGTAGTATAGGGTACGAGCAGTACTTC
once,-,TRBV27,TRBJ1-1,CASRRGVTHGDEAFF,TGTGCCAGCAGGAGGGGGGTCACCCACGGCGATGAAGCTTTCTTT
-,TRBD1,TRBV3-1/TRBV3-2,TRBJ1-1,CASSRDRANTEAFF,TGTGCCAGCAGCCGGGACAGGGCGAACACTGAAGCTTTCTTT
-,TRBD1,TRBV6-6,TRBJ2-7,CASSRDRAAYEQYF,TGTGCCAGCAGTAGGGACAGAGCCGCCTACGAGCAGTACTTC
-,-,TRBV5-1,TRBJ2-7,CASSLDWGGGYEQYF,TGCGCCAGCAGCTTGGATTGGGGAGGGGGATACGAGCAGTACTTC
-,TRBD1,TRBV7-8,TRBJ1-2,CASSPPTGRRNGYTF,TGTGCCAGCAGCCCACCGACAGGGAGAAGGAATGGCTACACCTTC
-,-,TRBV12-3/TRBV12-4,TRBJ1-2,CASSQQSNYGYTF,TGTGCCAGCAGTCAACAGTCTAACTATGGCTACACCTTC
-,-,TRBV29-1,TRBJ1-4,CSVTATNEKLFF,TGCAGCGTGACAGCAACTAATGAAAAACTGTTTTTT
-,-,TRBV29-1,TRBJ1-4,CSVEYTRGEKLFF,TGCAGCGTTGAGTATACCCGAGGTGAAAAACTGTTTTTT
-,-,TRBV15,TRBJ2-1,CATSRDRTSRFF,TGTGCCACCAGCAGAGACAGGACCAGCAGGTTCTTC
-,-,TRBV4-2,TRBJ2-5,CASSQGRAHEETQYF,TGTGCCAGCAGCCAAGGGCGGGCCCACGAAGAGACCCAGTACTTC
-,-,TRBV5-5,TRBJ2-1,CASSFPRSDNEQFF,TGTGCCAGCAGCTTCCCCCGGAGTGACAATGAGCAGTTCTTC
-,-,TRBV19,TRBJ2-7,CASSISAGEYEQYF,TGTGCCAGTAGTATATCGGCAGGGGAATACGAGCAGTACTTC
-,TRBD1,TRBV6-5,TRBJ1-1,CASSHLQGARTEAFF,TGTGCCAGCAGCCACTTACAGGGGGCGCGGACTGAAGCTTTCTTT
-,TRBD2,TRBV11-2,TRBJ2-7,CASSFFQGGSYEQYF,TGTGCCAGCAGCTTTTTCCAGGGAGGGTCCTACGAGCAGTACTTC
-,TRBD2,TRBV5-1,TRBJ2-3,CASSFSSGRITDTQYF,TGCGCCAGCAGCTTTTCTAGCGGCAGAATCACAGATACGCAGTATTTT
-,-,TRBV19,TRBJ1-1,CASRDPTAGTRGTEAFF,TGTGCCAGTAGAGACCCGACGGCGGGTACGAGGGGCACTGAAGCTTTCTTT
-,-,TRBV5-6,TRBJ1-6,CASSLGDTTNSPLHF,TGTGCCAGCAGCTTGGGGGACACTACTAATTCACCCCTCCACTTT
-,-,TRBV2,TRBJ2-7,CASRAQGNSYEQYF,TGTGCCAGCAGGGCACAGGGCAACTCCTACGAGCAGTACTTC
-,-,TRBV4-2,TRBJ1-4,CASSQDFKKLFF,TGTGCCAGCAGCCAAGATTTTAAAAAACTGTTTTTT
-,TRBD1,TRBV28,TRBJ2-7,CASSGTGTSYEQYF,TGTGCCAGCAGTGGGACAGGGACTTCCTACGAGCAGTACTTC
-,-,TRBV9,TRBJ2-7,CASSVSPLYEQYF,TGTGCCAGCAGCGTCTCGCCACTCTACGAGCAGTACTTC
-,-,TRBV7-2,TRBJ1-5,CASSLNGGNQPQHF,TGTGCCAGCAGCTTGAACGGAGGGAATCAGCCCCAGCATTTT
-,-,TRBV2,TRBJ1-1,CASSEEAQLNTEAFF,TGTGCCAGCAGTGAAGAGGCACAGCTGAACACTGAAGCTTTCTTT
few,-,TRBV29-1,TRBJ1-2,CSVEKGGGYTF,TGCAGCGTGGAGAAGGGGGGTGGCTACACCTTC
-,-,TRBV6-5,TRBJ1-1,CASSYSNRNTEAFF,TGTGCCAGCAGTTACTCGAACAGAAACACTGAAGCTTTCTTT
-,-,TRBV15,TRBJ2-7,CATSRRGQGDYEQYF,TGTGCCACCAGCAGGAGGGGCCAGGGTGACTACGAGCAGTACTTC
-,-,TRBV9,TRBJ2-2,CASSVKFEYTGELFF,TGTGCCAGCAGCGTAAAATTTGAATACACCGGGGAGCTGTTTTTT
-,TRBD1,TRBV11-2,TRBJ1-1,CASSFLRSGQATEAFF,TGTGCCAGCAGCTTTCTACGGTCCGGACAGGCCACTGAAGCTTTCTTT
-,-,TRBV5-6,TRBJ1-2,CASSLQVKLNYGYTF,TGTGCCAGCAGCTTACAGGTTAAGCTTAACTATGGCTACACCTTC
-,-,TRBV7-2,TRBJ2-7,CASSSQRNEQYF,TGTGCCAGCAGCTCTCAGCGTAACGAGCAGTACTTC
-,-,TRBV28,TRBJ2-7,CASNTQGGYEQYF,TGTGCCAGCAATACACAGGGCGGGTACGAGCAGTACTTC
-,-,TRBV19,TRBJ2-6,CASSTQGSGANVLTF,TGTGCCAGTAGTACCCAGGGGTCTGGGGCCAACGTCCTGACTTTC
-,TRBD2,TRBV5-1,TRBJ2-3,CASSLVGLDTDTQYF,TGCGCCAGCAGCTTGGTGGGACTAGACACAGATACGCAGTATTTT
-,-,TRBV10-3,TRBJ1-2,CAALVAGANYGYTF,TGTGCCGCCCTCGTAGCAGGCGCCAACTATGGCTACACCTTC
once,-,TRBV2,TRBJ2-5,CASILGPSIETQYF,TGTGCCAGCATCTTGGGACCCTCAATTGAGACCCAGTACTTC
-,TRBD1,TRBV25-1,TRBJ1-2,CASSDSGRGYGYTF,TGTGCCAGCAGTGATTCAGGCAGGGGGTATGGCTACACCTTC
once,-,TRBV6-5,TRBJ1-2,CASSVTESYGYTF,TGTGCCAGCAGCGTTACAGAAAGCTATGGCTACACCTTC
-,-,TRBV5-1,TRBJ2-3,CASSFGLRSPRVPDTQYF,TGCGCCAGCAGCTTCGGATTGAGGTCGCCGAGGGTCCCAGATACGCAGTATTTT
once,TRBD1,TRBV5-8,TRBJ2-2,CASSADRVRTGELFF,TGTGCCAGCAGCGCCGACAGGGTTAGAACCGGGGAGCTGTTTTTT
-,-,TRBV7-9,TRBJ2-7,CASREVSEQYF,TGTGCCAGCCGAGAGGTCAGCGAGCAGTACTTC
-,TRBD2,TRBV18,TRBJ2-7,CASSPSSGRAPGQYF,TGTGCCAGCTCACCGAGTAGCGGGAGGGCTCCGGGGCAGTACTTC
-,-,TRBV4-1,TRBJ1-2,CASSLGLSQNYGYTF,TGCGCCAGCAGCCTTGGACTGTCTCAGAACTATGGCTACACCTTC
-,-,TRBV7-8,TRBJ1-1,CASSDNFVGQLMNTEAFF,TGTGCCAGCAGCGACAACTTTGTTGGACAGCTCATGAACACTGAAGCTTTCTTT
-,-,TRBV7-9,TRBJ1-2,CASSLSLGGGRYGYTF,TGTGCCAGCAGCTTGAGTCTCGGGGGAGGGCGATATGGCTACACCTTC